This T cell receptor beta chain comes out of a study of blood T cell repertoires in COVID-19. Study-wide background: Collection of acute and convalescent COVID-19 samples took place in the United States, Italy and Spain. PBMCs, B-cell-depleted T cells, or T cells provided the cDNA or gDNA that made up the material.

As processed by the authors: It was from reference gene primer amplification that nucleated cell counts were estimated. The method was immunoSEQ multiplex PCR; TCRdb's version includes in-frame clones alone and lacks a portion of them. The V and J calls and clone size are taken from that table; D and trimming were inferred from the DNA. The repertoire holds 200,000 to 250,000 clones, with about three quarters as singletons. CDR3 length equals 13 residues. Per the germline V gene, CDR1 is MDHEN and CDR2 is SYDVKM. V trimming: 9 bases; J trimming: 4 bases; junction bases outside the gene matches: 2. The J gene is TRBJ2-7, the V gene TRBV28; 14 bases line up with TRBD2. This TCR was recovered from a woman between 65 and 79 years old with acute or convalescent COVID-19. Sequencing was done on a sample of peripheral blood. The CDR3 sequence is CASRTSGRYEQYF. For the CDR3, the DNA is TGTGCCAGTCGGACTAGCGGGAGGTACGAGCAGTACTTC. The full variable domain, rest sourced from reference TRBV28 and TRBJ2-7, is DVKVTQSSRYLVKRTGEKVFLECVQDMDHENMFWYRQDPGLGLRLIYFSYDVKMKEKGDIPEGYSVSREKKERFSLILESASTNQTSMYLCASRTSGRYEQYFGPGTRLTVT.